This T cell receptor beta chain emerged from a study of T cells expressing NK-cell markers. Study details: The authors sequenced eight donors, of whom seven were HCMV-seropositive and one was seronegative. General study points: The dominant NKG2C+ clonotypes represented 1.0-7.0% of CD8+ T cells in more than five donors.

A note on this clonotype: What it binds is not known.

This CDR3 has 14 amino acids. Germline values: CDR1 LGHDT, CDR2 YNNKEL (reference sequence). Researchers built TCR beta cDNA using 5'RACE template switching with UMIs. TCRdb reprocessed the 5' RACE reads; each CDR3 protein has one entry and no DNA is given. This sample's table reports approximately 550,000 distinct CDR3 sequences. The material sequenced was blood T cells: a sorted CD56 or NKG2C T cell subset, CD4+ or CD8+ T cells, or bulk PBMC T cells (not recorded which). The V and J genes are TRBV3-1 and TRBJ2-1; the TRBD1 assignment by TCRdb is unverifiable without DNA. The sequence was collected from a man aged 18 to 29 in good health. The CDR3 reads CASSPRGGTSEQFF.